The clone carrying this T cell receptor beta chain occurred a few times. Antigen: not known. A much larger clone lies one base from this, so it may be a read error. This sample was included in a study of metastatic and nonmetastatic thyroid tumors. Study at large: Repertoires were compared across blood and tumor or nodule tissue from malignant and benign thyroid patients.

Every patient underwent thyroid surgery untreated. This CDR3 comprises 16 residues. Looked up from germline, CDR1 is DFQATT and CDR2 is SNEGSKA (reference sequence). In the original analysis: CDR3 differences across clinicopathological groups were used to build a distant-metastasis classifier for papillary thyroid cancer. TCRdb re-processed the PCR reads through MiXCR. The V and J calls and clone size are TCRdb's, not the authors'. Of fewer than 30,000 clones listed, around 15% are singletons. Study-wide points: It was reported that TCR beta diversity was significantly higher in malignant thyroid tumors than benign nodules, in blood and tumor.

The chain joins TRBV20-1 to TRBJ2-5, with D tentatively TRBD1 or TRBD2 (7 bases each). The clonotype comes from a female donor with papillary thyroid cancer or a benign thyroid nodule (not recorded which). Some clones in this sample may be carry-over from other donors' samples. Material: blood. The CDR3 region has the DNA TGCAGTGTTAGAGACTCATACAGGGGAGGGGGTGAGACCCAGTACTTC. Its translation: CSVRDSYRGGGETQYF.